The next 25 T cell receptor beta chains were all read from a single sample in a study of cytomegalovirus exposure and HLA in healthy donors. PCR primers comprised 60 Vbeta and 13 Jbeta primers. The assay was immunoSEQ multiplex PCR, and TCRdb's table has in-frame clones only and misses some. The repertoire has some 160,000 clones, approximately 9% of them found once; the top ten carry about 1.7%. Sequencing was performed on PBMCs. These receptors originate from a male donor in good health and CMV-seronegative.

CDR3 sequence (DNA): TGTGCCAGCAGTTCGGACAGCTATGGCTACACCTTC. As protein: CASSSDSYGYTF. This rearrangement joins TRBV28 to TRBJ1-2, with D perhaps matching TRBD1 (6 bases). Germline V lookup: CDR1 MDHEN, CDR2 SYDVKM. This CDR3 contains 12 residues. Trimming pared 4 bases from V and 4 bases from J, leaving 7 bases between.

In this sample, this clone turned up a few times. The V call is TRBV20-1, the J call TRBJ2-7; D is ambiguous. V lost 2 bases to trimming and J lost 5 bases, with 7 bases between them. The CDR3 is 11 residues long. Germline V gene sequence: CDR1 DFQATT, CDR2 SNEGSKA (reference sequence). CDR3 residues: CSARSLDEQYF. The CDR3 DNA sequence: TGCAGTGCTAGAAGCCTGGACGAGCAGTACTTC.

As DNA, the CDR3 is TGTGCCAGCAGCCAAGTTGCAGGGGGCTCTGGAAACACCATATATTTT. It yields the protein CASSQVAGGSGNTIYF. V usage is TRBV4-2 and J usage is TRBJ1-3; 7 nucleotides agree with TRBD1. V trimming: 1 base; J trimming: 0 bases; junction bases outside the gene matches: 3. From germline, CDR1 is LGHNA and CDR2 YNFKEQ. This CDR3 contains 16 residues.

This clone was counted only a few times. CDR3: CASSLSTGGSTEAFF. The CDR3 DNA reads TGTGCCAGCAGTTTAAGTACAGGGGGAAGCACTGAAGCTTTCTTT. This chain uses TRBV27 with TRBJ1-1, with 8 bases matching TRBD1. Per germline, CDR1 MNHEY and CDR2 SMNVEV (reference sequence). V trimming: 2 bases; J trimming: 4 bases; junction bases outside the gene matches: 6. The CDR3 runs to 15 residues.

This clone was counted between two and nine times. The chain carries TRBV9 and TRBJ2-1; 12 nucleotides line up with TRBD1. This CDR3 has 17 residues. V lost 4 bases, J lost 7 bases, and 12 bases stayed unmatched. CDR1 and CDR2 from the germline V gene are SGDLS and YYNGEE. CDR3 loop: CASSPASGTGGWNEQFF. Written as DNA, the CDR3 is TGTGCCAGCAGCCCTGCCTCCGGGACAGGGGGCTGGAATGAGCAGTTCTTC.

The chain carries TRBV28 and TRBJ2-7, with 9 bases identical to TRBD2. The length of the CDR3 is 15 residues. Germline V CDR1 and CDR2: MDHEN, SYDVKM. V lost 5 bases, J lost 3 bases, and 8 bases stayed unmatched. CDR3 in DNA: TGTGCCAGCAGTCGTAGCGGGAGAGGGATCTACGAGCAGTACTTC. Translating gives CASSRSGRGIYEQYF.

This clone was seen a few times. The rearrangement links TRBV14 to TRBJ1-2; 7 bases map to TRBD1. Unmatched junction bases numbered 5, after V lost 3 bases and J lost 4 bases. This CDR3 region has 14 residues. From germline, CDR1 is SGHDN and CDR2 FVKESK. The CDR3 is CASSQGGQSYGYTF. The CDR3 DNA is TGTGCCAGCAGCCAGGGGGGACAGTCCTATGGCTACACCTTC. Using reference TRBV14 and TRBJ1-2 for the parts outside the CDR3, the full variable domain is EAGVTQFPSHSVIEKGQTVTLRCDPISGHDNLYWYRRVMGKEIKFLLHFVKESKQDESGMPNNRFLAERTGGTYSTLKVQPAELEDSGVYFCASSQGGQSYGYTFGSGTRLTVV.

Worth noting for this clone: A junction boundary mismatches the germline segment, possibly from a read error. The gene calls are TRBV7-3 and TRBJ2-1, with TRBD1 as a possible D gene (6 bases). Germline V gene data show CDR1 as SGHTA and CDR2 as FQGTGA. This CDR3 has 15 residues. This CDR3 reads CASSPGQSSNNEQFF. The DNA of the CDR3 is TGTGCCAGCAGCCCCGGACAGTCCTCCAACAATGAGCAGTTCTTC. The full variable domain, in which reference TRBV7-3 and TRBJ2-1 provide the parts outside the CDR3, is GAGVSQTPSNKVTEKGKYVELRCDPISGHTALYWYRQSLGQGPEFLIYFQGTGAADDSGLPNDRFFAVRPEGSVSTLKIQRTERGDSAVYLCASSPGQSSNNEQFFGPGTRLTVL.

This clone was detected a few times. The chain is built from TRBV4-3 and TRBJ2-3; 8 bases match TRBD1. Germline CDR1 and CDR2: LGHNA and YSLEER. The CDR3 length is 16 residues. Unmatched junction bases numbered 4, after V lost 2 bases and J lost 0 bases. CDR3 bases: TGCGCCAGCAGCCAATGGACAGGGAGTAGCACAGATACGCAGTATTTT. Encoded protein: CASSQWTGSSTDTQYF.

CDR3 coding DNA: TGCGCCAGCAGCCAAGAGGGGGGAGGGACTAATGAAAAACTGTTTTTT. This sequence encodes CASSQEGGGTNEKLFF. The rearrangement links TRBV4-3 to TRBJ1-4; D perhaps matches TRBD1 (5 bases). This CDR3 is 16 amino acids long. Trimming left V 0 bases short and J 2 bases short, with 10 bases between. Per germline, CDR1 LGHNA and CDR2 YSLEER.

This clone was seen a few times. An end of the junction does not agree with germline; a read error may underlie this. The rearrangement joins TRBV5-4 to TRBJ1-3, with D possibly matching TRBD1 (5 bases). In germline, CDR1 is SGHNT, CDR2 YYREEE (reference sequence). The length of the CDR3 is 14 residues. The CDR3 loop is CASSLAGRGTTIYF. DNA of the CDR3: TGTGCCAGCAGCTTGGCTGGAAGGGGAACCACCATATATTTT.

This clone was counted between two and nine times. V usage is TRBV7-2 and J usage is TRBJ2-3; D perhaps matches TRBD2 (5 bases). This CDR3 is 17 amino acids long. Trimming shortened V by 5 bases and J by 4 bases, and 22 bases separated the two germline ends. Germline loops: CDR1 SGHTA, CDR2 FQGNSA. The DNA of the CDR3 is TGTGCCAGCAGCGTCCGAAATCTTGGACTGAACTCAGATACGCAGTATTTT. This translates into CASSVRNLGLNSDTQYF.

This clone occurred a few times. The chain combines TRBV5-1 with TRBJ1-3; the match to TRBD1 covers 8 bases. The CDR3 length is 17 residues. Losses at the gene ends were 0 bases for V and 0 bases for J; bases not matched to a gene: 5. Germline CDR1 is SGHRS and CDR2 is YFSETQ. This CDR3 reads CASSLGQGALSGNTIYF. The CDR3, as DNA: TGCGCCAGCAGCTTGGGGCAGGGGGCCCTCTCTGGAAACACCATATATTTT.

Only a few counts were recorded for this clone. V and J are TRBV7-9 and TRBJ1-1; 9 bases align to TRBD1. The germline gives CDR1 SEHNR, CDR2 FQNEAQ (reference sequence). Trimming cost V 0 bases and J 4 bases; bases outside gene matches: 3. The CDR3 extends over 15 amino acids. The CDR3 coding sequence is TGTGCCAGCAGCTTAGCGGGACAGGGTATCACTGAAGCTTTCTTT. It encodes CASSLAGQGITEAFF.

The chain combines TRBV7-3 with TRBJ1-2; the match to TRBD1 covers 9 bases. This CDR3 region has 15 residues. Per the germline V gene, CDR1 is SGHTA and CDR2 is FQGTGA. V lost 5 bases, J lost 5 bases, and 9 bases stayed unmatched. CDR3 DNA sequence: TGTGCCAGCAGCCGAACAGGGGGCTTAGGGTATGGCTACACCTTC. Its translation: CASSRTGGLGYGYTF.

This chain's CDR3 is CASRPGLSSGELFF. Written as DNA, the CDR3 is TGTGCCAGCAGACCGGGACTATCCAGCGGGGAGCTGTTTTTT. The V gene is TRBV5-6, the J gene TRBJ2-2; 7 nucleotides align to TRBD2. With 5 bases clipped from V and 7 bases from J, the junction kept 8 bases outside the gene matches. Germline V gene lookup returns CDR1 SGHDT and CDR2 YYEEEE. CDR3 length: 14 amino acids.

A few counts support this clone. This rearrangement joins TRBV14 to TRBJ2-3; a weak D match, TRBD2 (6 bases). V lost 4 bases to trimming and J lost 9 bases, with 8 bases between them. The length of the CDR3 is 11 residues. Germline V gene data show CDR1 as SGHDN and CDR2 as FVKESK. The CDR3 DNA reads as TGTGCCAGCAGCCCCGGGAGAACGCAGTATTTT. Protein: CASSPGRTQYF.

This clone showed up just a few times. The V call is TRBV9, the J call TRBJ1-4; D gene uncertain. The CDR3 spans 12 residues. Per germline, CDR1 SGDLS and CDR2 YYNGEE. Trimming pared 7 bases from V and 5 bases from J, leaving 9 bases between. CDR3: CASGQLNEKLFF. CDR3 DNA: TGTGCCAGCGGGCAGTTAAATGAAAAACTGTTTTTT.

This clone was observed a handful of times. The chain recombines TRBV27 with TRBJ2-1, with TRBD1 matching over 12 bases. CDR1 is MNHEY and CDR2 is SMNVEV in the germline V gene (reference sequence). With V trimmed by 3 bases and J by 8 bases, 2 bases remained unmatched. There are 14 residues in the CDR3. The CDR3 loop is CASSLGQGADEQFF. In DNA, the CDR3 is TGTGCCAGCAGTTTGGGACAGGGGGCCGATGAGCAGTTCTTC.

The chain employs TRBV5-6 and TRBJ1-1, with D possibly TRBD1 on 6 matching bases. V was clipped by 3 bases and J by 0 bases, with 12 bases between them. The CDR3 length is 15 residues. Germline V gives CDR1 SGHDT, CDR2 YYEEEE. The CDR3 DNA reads TGTGCCAGCAGCTCGTGGACAGTGTTGAACACTGAAGCTTTCTTT. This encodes CASSSWTVLNTEAFF.

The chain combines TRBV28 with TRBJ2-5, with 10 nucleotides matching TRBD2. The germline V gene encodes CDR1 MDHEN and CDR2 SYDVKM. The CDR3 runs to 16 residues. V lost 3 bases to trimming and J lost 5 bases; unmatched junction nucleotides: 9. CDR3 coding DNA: TGTGCCAGCAGTTTTAGTAGCGGGGGGCCGGAGGAGACCCAGTACTTC. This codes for CASSFSSGGPEETQYF.

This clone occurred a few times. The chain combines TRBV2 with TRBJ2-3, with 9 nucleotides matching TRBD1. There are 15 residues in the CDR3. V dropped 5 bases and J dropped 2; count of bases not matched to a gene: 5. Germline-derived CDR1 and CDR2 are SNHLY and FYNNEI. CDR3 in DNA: TGTGCCAGCAGTAGGGACAGGGAGGTCACAGATACGCAGTATTTT. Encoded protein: CASSRDREVTDTQYF.

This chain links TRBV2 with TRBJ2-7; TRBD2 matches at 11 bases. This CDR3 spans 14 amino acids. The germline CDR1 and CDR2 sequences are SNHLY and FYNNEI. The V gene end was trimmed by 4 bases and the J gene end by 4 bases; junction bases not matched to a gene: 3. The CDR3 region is CASSASGGTYEQYF. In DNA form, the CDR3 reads TGTGCCAGCAGTGCTAGCGGGGGGACTTACGAGCAGTACTTC.

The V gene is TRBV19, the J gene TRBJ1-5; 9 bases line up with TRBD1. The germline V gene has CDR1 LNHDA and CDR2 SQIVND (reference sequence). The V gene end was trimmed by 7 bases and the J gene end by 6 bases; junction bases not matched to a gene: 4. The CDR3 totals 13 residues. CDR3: CASNRGRGQPQHF. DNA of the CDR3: TGTGCCAGTAACAGGGGGCGAGGTCAGCCCCAGCATTTT. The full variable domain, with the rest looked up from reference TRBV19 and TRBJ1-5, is DGGITQSPKYLFRKEGQNVTLSCEQNLNHDAMYWYRQDPGQGLRLIYYSQIVNDFQKGDIAEGYSVSREKKESFPLTVTSAQKNPTAFYLCASNRGRGQPQHFGDGTRLSIL.

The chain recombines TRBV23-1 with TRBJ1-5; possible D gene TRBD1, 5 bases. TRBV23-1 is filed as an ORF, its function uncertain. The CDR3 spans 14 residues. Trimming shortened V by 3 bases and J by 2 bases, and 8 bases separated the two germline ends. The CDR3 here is CASSHRVRNQPQHF. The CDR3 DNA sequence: TGCGCCAGCAGTCACAGGGTTCGCAATCAGCCCCAGCATTTT.